A single sample is the source of the 17 T cell receptor beta chains below, sequenced in a study of T cells in Graves' hyperthyroidism and ophthalmopathy. TCR beta CDR3 regions were amplified from RNA transcripts. HTBI primers were the set used in a first-round RT-PCR of the TCR CDR3. A single record per CDR3 protein comes from TCRdb applying MiXCR to the multiplex PCR reads. In the table there are some 550,000 distinct CDR3 sequences, about 16% of which are singletons. Sequencing was done on a sample of blood. All receptors come from a woman in her 40s with Graves' ophthalmopathy.

This clonotype was seen repeatedly, ten times or more. The chain is built from TRBV7-9 and TRBJ2-7; D is unclear. V shed 4 bases and J shed 0 bases, with 10 bases lying between them. The CDR3 totals 14 residues. Germline V lookup: CDR1 SEHNR, CDR2 FQNEAQ (reference sequence). CDR3 sequence reads: CASSSLGDSYEQYF. The CDR3 DNA reads as TGTGCCAGCAGCTCGCTAGGAGACTCCTACGAGCAGTACTTC.

The sample holds many counts of this clonotype. The CDR3, as DNA: TGTGCCAGCAGCCCCGGACTGCTAAAGTGGGCTTTCTTT. This gives the protein CASSPGLLKWAFF. The chain joins TRBV2 to TRBJ1-1; D not certain. There are 13 residues in the CDR3. The V gene lost 6 bases and the J gene lost 11 bases, with 19 bases spanning the gap. Germline CDR1 and CDR2: SNHLY and FYNNEI.

The chain is built from TRBV30 and TRBJ2-2; possibly TRBD2 for D (5 bases). This CDR3 is 16 amino acids long. From germline, CDR1 is GTSNPN and CDR2 SVGIG (reference sequence). Between the trimmed V and J ends, which lost 0 bases and 0 bases, there was a span of 11 bases. CDR3 nucleotide sequence: TGTGCCTGGAGTGTACTTTCCGGGGCGAACACCGGGGAGCTGTTTTTT. Translation: CAWSVLSGANTGELFF.

V and J are TRBV20-1 and TRBJ2-7; 10 nucleotides agree with TRBD2. Germline CDR1 reads DFQATT; CDR2 reads SNEGSKA (reference sequence). This CDR3 region has 15 residues. The V and J ends lost 5 bases and 3 bases, in that order; junction bases with no gene match: 10. CDR3 nucleotides: TGCAGTGCTCAAGTTACTAGCGGGGCAAGCTACGAGCAGTACTTC. Protein: CSAQVTSGASYEQYF.

This clonotype was recorded many times. The chain combines TRBV6-1 with TRBJ1-1, with TRBD1 identical over 8 bases. With V trimmed by 6 bases and J by 6 bases, 12 bases remained unmatched. The germline gives CDR1 MNHNS, CDR2 SASEGT. The length of the CDR3 is 15 residues. CDR3 coding DNA: TGTGCCAGCAGGCAACAAGACAGGGGAAAACCTGAAGCTTTCTTT. Residues: CASRQQDRGKPEAFF.

The sample holds many counts of this clonotype. J is TRBJ1-1 and V is TRBV30; the D is unclear. Germline V gene lookup returns CDR1 GTSNPN and CDR2 SVGIG (reference sequence). The length of the CDR3 is 12 residues. Trimming left V 2 bases short and J 6 bases short, with 10 bases between. The CDR3 loop reads CAWSPHSAEAFF. Written as DNA, the CDR3 is TGTGCCTGGAGTCCACATTCGGCTGAAGCTTTCTTT.

This clonotype has more than one count but fewer than ten. V usage is TRBV7-8 and J usage is TRBJ2-1; D perhaps matches TRBD2 (6 bases). CDR1 and CDR2 from the germline V gene are SGHVS and FQNEAQ. CDR3 length equals 14 residues. V dropped 7 bases and J dropped 1 base, with 11 bases sitting between them. CDR3 DNA: TGTGCCAGCACCCGGGGGATTTCCTACAATGAGCAGTTCTTC. It specifies CASTRGISYNEQFF. The whole variable domain, remainder taken from reference TRBV7-8 and TRBJ2-1, is GAGVSQSPRYKVAKRGQDVALRCDPISGHVSLFWYQQALGQGPEFLTYFQNEAQLDKSGLPSDRFFAERPEGSVSTLKIQRTQQEDSAVYLCASTRGISYNEQFFGPGTRLTVL.

This rearrangement joins TRBV19 to TRBJ2-5, with 7 positions matching TRBD1. The CDR3 has 16 residues. With V trimmed by 4 bases and J by 2 bases, 10 bases remained unmatched. CDR1 LNHDA and CDR2 SQIVND come from the germline V gene (reference sequence). The CDR3 DNA is TGTGCCAGTAGTACGTCCAGGGGGTTACGGCAAGAGACCCAGTACTTC. This codes for CASSTSRGLRQETQYF. Together with reference TRBV19 and TRBJ2-5, the CDR3 gives the full variable domain: DGGITQSPKYLFRKEGQNVTLSCEQNLNHDAMYWYRQDPGQGLRLIYYSQIVNDFQKGDIAEGYSVSREKKESFPLTVTSAQKNPTAFYLCASSTSRGLRQETQYFGPGTRLLVL.

The chain employs TRBV28 and TRBJ1-5, with TRBD1 as a possible D gene (6 bases). This CDR3 spans 15 amino acids. Germline loops: CDR1 MDHEN, CDR2 SYDVKM. V dropped 6 bases and J dropped 6 bases, with 18 bases sitting between them. The chain's CDR3 is CASRRGGGRGQPQHF. CDR3 sequence (DNA): TGTGCCAGCAGGCGAGGTGGGGGCCGGGGTCAGCCCCAGCATTTT.

This chain links TRBV5-1 with TRBJ1-1, with a possible D match to TRBD1 (5 bases). Trimming removed 4 bases at V and 5 bases at J, with 15 bases between. Looked up from germline, CDR1 is SGHRS and CDR2 is YFSETQ. The CDR3 is made up of 14 amino acids. The CDR3 region has the DNA TGCGCCAGCAGCGTGGGGTTGGGGGGAACTGAAGCTTTCTTT. It translates to CASSVGLGGTEAFF. The full variable domain, completed using reference TRBV5-1 and TRBJ1-1, is KAGVTQTPRYLIKTRGQQVTLSCSPISGHRSVSWYQQTPGQGLQFLFEYFSETQRNKGNFPGRFSGRQFSNSRSEMNVSTLELGDSALYLCASSVGLGGTEAFFGQGTRLTVV.

This clonotype was observed many times. The chain links TRBV3-1 to TRBJ1-2, with D possibly matching TRBD1 (5 bases). CDR1 and CDR2 from the germline V gene are LGHDT and YNNKEL (reference sequence). Trimming cost V 5 bases and J 7 bases, with 17 bases left between them. The CDR3 is 14 amino acids. CDR3 loop: CASSFPGAAAGYTF. In DNA, the CDR3 is TGTGCCAGCAGCTTCCCCGGGGCGGCGGCTGGCTACACCTTC.

This clonotype was detected many times. J is TRBJ1-1 and V is TRBV3-1, with D unresolved. Germline V gives CDR1 LGHDT, CDR2 YNNKEL (reference sequence). CDR3 length equals 17 residues. Trimming cost V 2 bases and J 4 bases, with 20 bases left between them. CDR3: CASSQSSIAERSTEAFF. CDR3 in DNA: TGTGCCAGCAGCCAATCAAGTATAGCGGAAAGGAGCACTGAAGCTTTCTTT.

This clonotype was observed a handful of times. J is TRBJ1-2 and V is TRBV27, with no clear D. V lost 6 bases, J lost 5 bases, and 13 bases lay in between. This CDR3 contains 13 residues. Germline CDR1 is MNHEY and CDR2 is SMNVEV (reference sequence). The CDR3 sequence is CASRQLGLYGYTF. CDR3 sequence (DNA): TGTGCCAGCAGACAACTTGGACTTTATGGCTACACCTTC.

The table lists this clonotype with many counts. The chain links TRBV12-3 or TRBV12-4 to TRBJ2-7, with 9 bases that match TRBD1. V lost 2 bases to trimming and J lost 6 bases; unmatched junction nucleotides: 5. The CDR3 runs 14 residues. The CDR3 DNA reads TGTGCCAGCAGTTTACAGGACAGGGGTAGCGAGCAGTACTTC. It translates to CASSLQDRGSEQYF.

This clonotype came up once. One junction end disagrees with the germline gene, perhaps due to a read error. The CDR3 coding sequence is TGTGCCAGCAGCGCGCGCCCGGGACTAGCGGTGGAGACCCAGTGCTTC. Amino acids: CASSARPGLAVETQCF. V is TRBV7-9 and J is TRBJ2-5, with TRBD2 identical over 11 bases. From germline, CDR1 is SEHNR and CDR2 FQNEAQ (reference sequence). The CDR3 is made up of 16 amino acids.

This sequence joins TRBV6-1 and TRBJ2-7; a weak D match, TRBD2 (6 bases). V gave up 6 bases and J gave up 6 bases, with 9 bases separating them. CDR3 size: 11 residues. Germline lookup yields CDR1 MNHNS and CDR2 SASEGT. CDR3 loop: CASRFGGEQYF. Here the CDR3 DNA reads TGTGCCAGCAGATTCGGGGGCGAGCAGTACTTC.

Ten or more counts support this clonotype. The V call is TRBV20-1, the J call TRBJ2-3, with 14 positions matching TRBD2. The V gene's germline CDR1 is DFQATT and CDR2 SNEGSKA (reference sequence). This CDR3 comprises 16 residues. V lost 1 base and J lost 3; bases outside the gene matches: 3. The CDR3, as DNA: TGCAGTGCTAGAGGACTAGCGGGGGGGGATACAGATACGCAGTATTTT. It translates to CSARGLAGGDTDTQYF.